This TCR beta chain was sequenced in a study of cytomegalovirus exposure and HLA in healthy donors. Broader study findings: Prior analysis indicated that the majority of TCR beta V segments exhibited productivity approximately 87% or approximately 30% of the time. The Asian-associated ancestry cluster reportedly had fewer N-insertions than the roughly 670-donor mean in a later analysis. For TCR beta chains, V- and J-gene trimming was later linked to a missense DCLRE1C variant.

V lost 3 bases to trimming and J lost 4 bases; unmatched junction nucleotides: 8. Germline assignment: CDR1 SGDLS and CDR2 YYNGEE. There are 16 residues in the CDR3. Note on this clone: Its matching antigen is unknown.

Amplification used 60 Vbeta primers and 13 Jbeta primers. Sequenced by immunoSEQ multiplex PCR; TCRdb stores in-frame clones only, minus some. Of under 150,000 clones detected, more than 65% appear once; the ten largest clones hold under 3.5%. This sequence originates from a man aged 45-65 years in good health and CMV-seronegative. The source material was PBMCs. V gene TRBV9 combines with J gene TRBJ2-1, with TRBD2 matching over 9 bases. The CDR3: CASSEEGLAGYNEQFF. The CDR3 region has the DNA TGTGCCAGCAGCGAGGAGGGACTAGCAGGTTACAATGAGCAGTTCTTC.